These T cell receptor beta chains were read from a single sample in a study of cytomegalovirus exposure and HLA in healthy donors. Measured with immunoSEQ multiplex PCR; TCRdb has only the in-frame clones, and not every one. The data hold 130,000 or so clones, with about four fifths observed a single time. The specimen sequenced was PBMCs. These receptors originate from a male donor in good health and CMV-seronegative. CDR3s include the opening cysteine and the closing phenylalanine or tryptophan. A D gene is named only where the DNA matches it firmly. Not all rows give a size; the values are once, few, many and, for expanded clones, a class.

cdr3_aa,cdr3_nt,j_call,d_call,clone_size,v_call
CASSQDSEAPYGYTF,TGTGCCAGCAGCCAAGATTCGGAGGCCCCCTATGGCTACACCTTC,TRBJ1-2,NA,NA,TRBV4-2
CASSSYGGQNTEAFF,TGTGCCAGCAGCTCATACGGAGGGCAGAACACTGAAGCTTTCTTT,TRBJ1-1,NA,NA,TRBV5-5
CASSEGGGPPYEQYF,TGTGCCAGCAGTGAGGGCGGGGGTCCCCCCTACGAGCAGTACTTC,TRBJ2-7,TRBD2,NA,TRBV2
CASSLYPAGNSYNEQFF,TGTGCCAGCAGCTTGTATCCAGCGGGGAACTCCTACAATGAGCAGTTCTTC,TRBJ2-1,TRBD2,NA,TRBV5-8
CASSPGSSVYGYTF,TGTGCCAGCTCACCGGGCAGCTCCGTCTATGGCTACACCTTC,TRBJ1-2,NA,NA,TRBV18
CASSVGTSDLDTQYF,TGTGCCAGCAGCGTCGGGACTAGCGACCTAGATACGCAGTATTTT,TRBJ2-3,TRBD2,NA,TRBV7-9
CASSRSLMTGPNEAFF,TGTGCCAGCAGCCGCTCGCTCATGACAGGGCCAAACGAAGCTTTCTTT,TRBJ1-1,TRBD1,NA,TRBV7-3
CASSLRRDSLQETQYF,TGTGCCAGCAGCTTACGAAGGGACAGCCTTCAAGAGACCCAGTACTTC,TRBJ2-5,TRBD1,NA,TRBV5-8
CASSLEVGSSWVYEQYF,TGTGCCAGCAGCTTAGAGGTGGGGTCTAGCTGGGTCTACGAGCAGTACTTC,TRBJ2-7,NA,NA,TRBV7-2
CASSFPEEGGAF,TGTGCCAGCAGCTTCCCCGAGGAAGGCGGCGCCTTC,TRBJ1-2,NA,NA,TRBV7-9
CASSLRGTVTNEKLFF,TGTGCCAGCAGCCTCCGGGGGACGGTCACTAATGAAAAACTGTTTTTT,TRBJ1-4,NA,NA,TRBV5-8
CASSQGTGRAYGYTF,TGTGCCAGCAGCCAGGGGACAGGGAGGGCCTATGGCTACACCTTC,TRBJ1-2,TRBD1,NA,TRBV7-2
CASSRTVGNYGYTF,TGTGCCAGCAGCCGTACCGTTGGCAACTATGGCTACACCTTC,TRBJ1-2,NA,NA,TRBV5-6
CASSSGGGSYNEQFF,TGTGCCAGCAGTTCGGGCGGGGGGTCATACAATGAGCAGTTCTTC,TRBJ2-1,TRBD2,NA,TRBV6-6
CATSNPPGGLNEQFF,TGTGCCACCAGCAATCCCCCAGGGGGTCTCAATGAGCAGTTCTTC,TRBJ2-1,TRBD1,NA,TRBV15
CASSWTSGGNEQYF,TGCGCCAGCAGTTGGACTAGCGGGGGTAACGAGCAGTACTTC,TRBJ2-7,TRBD2,few,TRBV10-2
CASSYGARAGELFF,TGTGCCAGCAGTTACGGGGCCAGGGCCGGGGAGCTGTTTTTT,TRBJ2-2,NA,once,TRBV6-5
CSSTPEGATRDTQYF,TGTTCCAGCACCCCCGAGGGGGCAACCCGTGATACGCAGTATTTT,TRBJ2-3,TRBD1,NA,TRBV7-9
CASSLDRGGETQYF,TGCGCCAGCAGCTTGGACAGGGGAGGAGAGACCCAGTACTTC,TRBJ2-5,NA,NA,TRBV5-1
CASTSLAGYTDTQYF,TGTGCCAGTACCTCACTAGCGGGGTACACAGATACGCAGTATTTT,TRBJ2-3,TRBD2,NA,TRBV19
CASRDRGGDTDTQYF,TGTGCCAGTAGGGATCGGGGGGGGGATACAGATACGCAGTATTTT,TRBJ2-3,TRBD2,NA,TRBV19
CASSFRTEGNNEQFF,TGTGCCAGCAGCTTCCGGACAGAAGGTAACAATGAGCAGTTCTTC,TRBJ2-1,NA,NA,TRBV7-9
CAWSPAGGTNTGELFF,TGTGCCTGGTCTCCAGCGGGGGGTACGAACACCGGGGAGCTGTTTTTT,TRBJ2-2,TRBD2,NA,TRBV30
CASSPRGAGAKLFF,TGTGCCAGCAGCCCCCGTGGGGCCGGAGCGAAACTGTTTTTT,TRBJ1-4,NA,NA,TRBV6-5
CASRGATNEQFF,TGTGCCAGCAGGGGGGCCACCAATGAGCAGTTCTTC,TRBJ2-1,NA,NA,TRBV7-9
CASSLKVAGGQGTDTQYF,TGTGCCAGCAGCTTGAAGGTAGCGGGGGGCCAGGGCACAGATACGCAGTATTTT,TRBJ2-3,TRBD2,few,TRBV11-2
CASSVGGTDTQYF,TGTGCCAGCAGTGTCGGGGGCACAGATACGCAGTATTTT,TRBJ2-3,NA,NA,TRBV2
CASSRASGVYTEAFF,TGCGCCAGCAGCCGAGCTTCCGGGGTATACACTGAAGCTTTCTTT,TRBJ1-1,NA,NA,TRBV4-3
CASSLRGLGSEAFF,TGTGCCAGCAGCTTGAGGGGGCTTGGGTCTGAAGCTTTCTTT,TRBJ1-1,TRBD1,NA,TRBV5-6
CASSPPDRPLTF,TGTGCCAGCTCACCACCGGACAGGCCCCTCACCTTC,TRBJ1-2,TRBD1,NA,TRBV18
CASSLFGGNLNTEAFF,TGTGCCAGCAGTTTATTCGGCGGCAATTTGAACACTGAAGCTTTCTTT,TRBJ1-1,NA,NA,TRBV27
CASSYAQVWFF,TGTGCCAGCAGTTACGCCCAGGTCTGGTTCTTC,TRBJ2-1,NA,NA,TRBV6-6
CASSQVPVELFF,TGTGCCAGCAGCCAAGTGCCAGTCGAGCTGTTTTTT,TRBJ2-2,NA,few,TRBV14
CASSFRLADTGELFF,TGCGCCAGCAGCTTTAGACTAGCGGATACCGGGGAGCTGTTTTTT,TRBJ2-2,TRBD2,NA,TRBV5-1
CASSQDHTSGANVLTF,TGCGCCAGCAGCCAAGATCACACCTCTGGGGCCAACGTCCTGACTTTC,TRBJ2-6,NA,NA,TRBV4-3
CSVGGRDEQFF,TGCAGCGTCGGGGGTAGAGATGAGCAGTTCTTC,TRBJ2-1,NA,NA,TRBV29-1
CAIGKPGTVYGYTF,TGTGCCATCGGTAAACCCGGGACAGTCTATGGCTACACCTTC,TRBJ1-2,TRBD1,few,TRBV6-5
CASSQRTAMNTEAFF,TGCGCCAGCAGCCAGCGGACAGCCATGAACACTGAAGCTTTCTTT,TRBJ1-1,NA,NA,TRBV4-1
CASSERQSGTEAFF,TGTGCCAGCAGTGAAAGACAGTCAGGCACTGAAGCTTTCTTT,TRBJ1-1,NA,NA,TRBV2
CASSLGPSQGTGELFF,TGTGCCAGCAGCTTGGGGCCTAGCCAAGGCACCGGGGAGCTGTTTTTT,TRBJ2-2,NA,once,TRBV5-6
CASSSVRADAQYF,TGTGCCAGCAGCTCCGTGAGGGCAGATGCGCAGTATTTT,TRBJ2-3,NA,NA,TRBV7-2
CASSERLQPNQPQHF,TGTGCCAGCAGTGAGAGACTCCAGCCCAATCAGCCCCAGCATTTT,TRBJ1-5,NA,NA,TRBV2
CASSISGDGELFF,TGTGCCAGTAGTATAAGCGGGGATGGGGAGCTGTTTTTT,TRBJ2-2,TRBD2,NA,TRBV19
CASSLQGVHHEQYF,TGTGCCAGCAGCTTACAGGGCGTTCACCACGAGCAGTACTTC,TRBJ2-7,NA,NA,TRBV11-3
CASSLGQGDYEQYF,TGCGCCAGCAGCCTGGGACAGGGGGATTACGAGCAGTACTTC,TRBJ2-7,TRBD1,NA,TRBV4-1
CAWKMELRLFF,TGTGCCTGGAAAATGGAGTTGCGGCTGTTTTTT,TRBJ2-2,NA,NA,TRBV30
CATSREAGGHQPQHF,TGTGCCACCAGCAGAGAGGCAGGGGGCCATCAGCCCCAGCATTTT,TRBJ1-5,TRBD1,few,TRBV15
CASSLTGHLNF,TGTGCCAGCAGCTTGACGGGACACCTCAACTTT,TRBJ1-6,NA,once,TRBV7-9
CASVKGGSYNEQFF,TGTGCCAGCGTAAAGGGGGGGTCCTACAATGAGCAGTTCTTC,TRBJ2-1,NA,NA,TRBV6-5
CASSQDIAGLSGANVLTF,TGCGCCAGCAGCCAAGATATAGCGGGCCTATCTGGGGCCAACGTCCTGACTTTC,TRBJ2-6,TRBD2,NA,TRBV4-3
CAISGEDSLAKNIQYF,TGTGCCATCAGTGGGGAGGATAGCCTAGCCAAAAACATTCAGTACTTC,TRBJ2-4,NA,once,TRBV10-3
CASSSGTTGNTIYF,TGTGCCAGCAGTTCCGGGACAACTGGAAACACCATATATTTT,TRBJ1-3,NA,NA,TRBV6-5